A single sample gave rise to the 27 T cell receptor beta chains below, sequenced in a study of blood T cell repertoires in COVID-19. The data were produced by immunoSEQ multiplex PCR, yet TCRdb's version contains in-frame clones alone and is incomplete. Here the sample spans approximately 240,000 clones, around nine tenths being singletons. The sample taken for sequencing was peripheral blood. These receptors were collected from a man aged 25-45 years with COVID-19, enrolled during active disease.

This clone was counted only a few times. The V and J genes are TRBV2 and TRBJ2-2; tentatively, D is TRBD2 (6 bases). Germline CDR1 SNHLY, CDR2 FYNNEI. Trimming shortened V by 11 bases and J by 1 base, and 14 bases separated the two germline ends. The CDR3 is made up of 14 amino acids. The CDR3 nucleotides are TGTGCCCCCCGGCGGGATCAGAACACCGGGGAGCTGTTTTTT. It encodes CAPRRDQNTGELFF.

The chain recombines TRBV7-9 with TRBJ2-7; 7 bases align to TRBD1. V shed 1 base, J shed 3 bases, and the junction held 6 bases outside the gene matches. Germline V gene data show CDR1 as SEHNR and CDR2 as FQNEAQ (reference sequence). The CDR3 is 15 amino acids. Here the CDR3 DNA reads TGTGCCAGCAGCTTAGGGCAGGGGGTGAACTACGAGCAGTACTTC. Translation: CASSLGQGVNYEQYF.

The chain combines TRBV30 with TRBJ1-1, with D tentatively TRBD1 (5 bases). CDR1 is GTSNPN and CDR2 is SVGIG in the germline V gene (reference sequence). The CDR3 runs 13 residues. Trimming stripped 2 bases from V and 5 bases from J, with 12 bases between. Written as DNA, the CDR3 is TGTGCCTGGAGTAAAGGGGTTGGGACTGAAGCTTTCTTT. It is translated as CAWSKGVGTEAFF.

Here the CDR3 DNA reads TGTGCCAGCAGGAGCCAGGGGCAGGCAGATACGCAGTATTTT. It codes for CASRSQGQADTQYF. The rearrangement joins TRBV2 to TRBJ2-3, with D maybe TRBD1 (6 bases). Germline V CDR1 and CDR2: SNHLY, FYNNEI. V was trimmed by 6 bases and J by 4 bases, leaving 14 bases between them. CDR3 length: 14 residues. Together with reference TRBV2 and TRBJ2-3, the CDR3 gives the full variable domain: EPEVTQTPSHQVTQMGQEVILRCVPISNHLYFYWYRQILGQKVEFLVSFYNNEISEKSEIFDDQFSVERPDGSNFTLKIRSTKLEDSAMYFCASRSQGQADTQYFGPGTRLTVL.

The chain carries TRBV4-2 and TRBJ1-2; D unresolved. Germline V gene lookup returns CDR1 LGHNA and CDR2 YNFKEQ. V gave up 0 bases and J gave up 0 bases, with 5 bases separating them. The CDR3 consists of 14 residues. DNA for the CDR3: TGTGCCAGCAGCCAAGAGCAGGCTAACTATGGCTACACCTTC. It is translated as CASSQEQANYGYTF.

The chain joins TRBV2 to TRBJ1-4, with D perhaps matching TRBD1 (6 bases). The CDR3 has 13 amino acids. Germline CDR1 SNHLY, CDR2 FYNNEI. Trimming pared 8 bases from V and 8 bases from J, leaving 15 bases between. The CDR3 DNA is TGTGCCAGCGTCGGGACACCGGCGGAAAAACTGTTTTTT. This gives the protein CASVGTPAEKLFF.

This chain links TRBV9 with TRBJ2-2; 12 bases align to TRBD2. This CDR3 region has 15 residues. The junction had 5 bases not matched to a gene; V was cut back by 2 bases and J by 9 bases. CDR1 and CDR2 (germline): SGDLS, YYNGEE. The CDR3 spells CASSVASGGARELFF. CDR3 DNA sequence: TGTGCCAGCAGCGTCGCTAGCGGGGGGGCGCGGGAGCTGTTTTTT. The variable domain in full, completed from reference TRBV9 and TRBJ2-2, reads DSGVTQTPKHLITATGQRVTLRCSPRSGDLSVYWYQQSLDQGLQFLIQYYNGEERAKGNILERFSAQQFPDLHSELNLSSLELGDSALYFCASSVASGGARELFFGEGSRLTVL.

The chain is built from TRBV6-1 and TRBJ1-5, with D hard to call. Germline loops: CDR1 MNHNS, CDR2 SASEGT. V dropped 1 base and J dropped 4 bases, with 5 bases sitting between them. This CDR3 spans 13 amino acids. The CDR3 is CASSEGGNQPQHF. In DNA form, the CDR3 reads TGTGCCAGCAGTGAAGGAGGGAATCAGCCCCAGCATTTT.

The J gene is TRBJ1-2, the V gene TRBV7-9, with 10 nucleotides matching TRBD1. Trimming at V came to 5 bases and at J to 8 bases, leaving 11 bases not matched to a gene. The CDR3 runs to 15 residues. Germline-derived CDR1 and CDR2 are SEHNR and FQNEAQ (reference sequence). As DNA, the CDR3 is TGTGCCAGCAGCCTCCAAGGGACAGGGGCACGGGGCTACACCTTC. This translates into CASSLQGTGARGYTF.

The CDR3 spells CASSTSGTTYEQYF. CDR3 nucleotides: TGTGCCAGCAGTACTAGCGGCACGACCTACGAGCAGTACTTC. The J gene is TRBJ2-7, the V gene TRBV6-5; 8 bases align to TRBD2. After removal of 5 bases from V and 2 bases from J, the junction contained 5 bases not matched to a gene. Germline CDR1 and CDR2: MNHEY and SVGAGI. This CDR3 region has 14 residues.

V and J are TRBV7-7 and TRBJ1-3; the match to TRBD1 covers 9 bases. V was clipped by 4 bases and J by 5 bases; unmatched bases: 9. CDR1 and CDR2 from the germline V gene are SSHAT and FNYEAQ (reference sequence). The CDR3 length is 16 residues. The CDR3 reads CASSCNGTGCRNTIYF. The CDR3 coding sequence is TGTGCCAGCAGCTGCAACGGGACAGGGTGTCGAAACACCATATATTTT.

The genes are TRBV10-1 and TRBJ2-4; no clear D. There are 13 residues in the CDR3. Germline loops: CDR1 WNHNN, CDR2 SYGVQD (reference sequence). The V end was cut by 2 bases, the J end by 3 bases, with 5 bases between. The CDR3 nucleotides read TGCGCCAGCAGTGAGAACAGCAAAAACATTCAGTACTTC. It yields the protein CASSENSKNIQYF.

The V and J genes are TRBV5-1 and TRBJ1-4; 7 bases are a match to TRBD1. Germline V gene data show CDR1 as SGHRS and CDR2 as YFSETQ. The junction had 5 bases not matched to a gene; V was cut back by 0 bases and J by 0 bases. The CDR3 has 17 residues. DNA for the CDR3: TGCGCCAGCAGCTTGGGACAGGGCTCTGCAACTAATGAAAAACTGTTTTTT. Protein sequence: CASSLGQGSATNEKLFF.

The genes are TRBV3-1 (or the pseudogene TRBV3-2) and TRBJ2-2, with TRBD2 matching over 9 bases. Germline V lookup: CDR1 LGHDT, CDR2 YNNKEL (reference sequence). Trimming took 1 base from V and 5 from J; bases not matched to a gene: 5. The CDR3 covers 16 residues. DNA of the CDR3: TGTGCCAGCAGCCAAGCGAGCGGGGGGTTAACCGGGGAGCTGTTTTTT. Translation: CASSQASGGLTGELFF.

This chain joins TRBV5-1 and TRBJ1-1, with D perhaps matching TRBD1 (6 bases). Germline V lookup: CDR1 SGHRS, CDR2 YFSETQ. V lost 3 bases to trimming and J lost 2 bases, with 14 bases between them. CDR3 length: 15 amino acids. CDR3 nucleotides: TGCGCCAGCAGCTCCTCGGCGGGGGGCAACACTGAAGCTTTCTTT. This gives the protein CASSSSAGGNTEAFF.

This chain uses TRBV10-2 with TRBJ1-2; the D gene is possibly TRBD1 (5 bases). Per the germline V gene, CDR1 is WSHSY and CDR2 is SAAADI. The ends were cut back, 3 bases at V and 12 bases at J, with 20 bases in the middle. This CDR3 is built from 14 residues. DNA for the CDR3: TGCGCCAGCAGTGACGTACAGGTGGCCCTCAAAAACACCTTC. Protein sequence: CASSDVQVALKNTF.

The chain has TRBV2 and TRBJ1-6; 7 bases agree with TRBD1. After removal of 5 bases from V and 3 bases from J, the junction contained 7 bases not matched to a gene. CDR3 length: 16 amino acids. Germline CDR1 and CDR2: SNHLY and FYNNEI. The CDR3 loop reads CASSPYQGVYNSPLHF. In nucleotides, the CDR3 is TGTGCCAGCAGTCCCTACCAGGGGGTCTATAATTCACCCCTCCACTTT.

The CDR3 DNA sequence: TGTGCCAGCAGCATCAGCGGGGTTTTAGAGACCCAGTACTTC. Encoded protein: CASSISGVLETQYF. The J gene is TRBJ2-5, the V gene TRBV6-5; 7 bases map to TRBD2. Germline V gene sequence: CDR1 MNHEY, CDR2 SVGAGI. The V segment lost 6 bases and the J segment 4 bases; nucleotides outside the gene matches: 8. There are 14 residues in the CDR3.

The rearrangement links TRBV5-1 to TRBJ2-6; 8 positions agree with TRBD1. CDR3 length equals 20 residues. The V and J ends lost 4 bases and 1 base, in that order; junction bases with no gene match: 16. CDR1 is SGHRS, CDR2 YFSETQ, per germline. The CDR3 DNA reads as TGCGCCAGCAGCGGGACGACAGGGGCCACCGATTTTTCTGGGGCCAACGTCCTGACTTTC. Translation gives CASSGTTGATDFSGANVLTF.

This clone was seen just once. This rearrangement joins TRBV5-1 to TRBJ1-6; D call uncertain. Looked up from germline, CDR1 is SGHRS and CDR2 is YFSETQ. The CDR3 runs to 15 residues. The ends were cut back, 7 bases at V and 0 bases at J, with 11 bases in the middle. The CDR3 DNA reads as TGCGCCAGCTGCGGTACAAGCTCCTATAATTCACCCCTCCACTTT. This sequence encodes CASCGTSSYNSPLHF.

The CDR3 nucleotides read TGTGCCAGCAGCCCCCGGGACTCCCCTAACTATGGCTACACCTTC. It codes for CASSPRDSPNYGYTF. The chain uses TRBV3-1 (or the pseudogene TRBV3-2) and TRBJ1-2; TRBD1 might be the D (5 bases). Germline V CDR1 and CDR2: LGHDT, YNNKEL (reference sequence). Deletions cut 4 bases from V and 0 bases from J, with 12 bases between. This CDR3 is 15 amino acids long.

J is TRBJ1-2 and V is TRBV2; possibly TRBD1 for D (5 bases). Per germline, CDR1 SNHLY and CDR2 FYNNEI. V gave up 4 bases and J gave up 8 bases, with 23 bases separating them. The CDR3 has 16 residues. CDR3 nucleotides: TGTGCCAGCAGTGGGGTGAGGGGAGGCCTTTCGGGCGGCTACACCTTC. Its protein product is CASSGVRGGLSGGYTF.

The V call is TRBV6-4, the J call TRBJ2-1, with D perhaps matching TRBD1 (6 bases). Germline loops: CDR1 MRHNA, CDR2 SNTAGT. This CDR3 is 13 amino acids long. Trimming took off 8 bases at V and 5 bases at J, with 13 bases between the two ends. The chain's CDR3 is CASAPRDNNEQFF. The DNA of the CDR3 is TGTGCCAGCGCCCCCCGGGACAACAATGAGCAGTTCTTC.

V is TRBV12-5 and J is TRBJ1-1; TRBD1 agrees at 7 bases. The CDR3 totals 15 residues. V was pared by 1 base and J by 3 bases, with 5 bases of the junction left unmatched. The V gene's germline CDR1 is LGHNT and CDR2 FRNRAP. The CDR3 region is CASGLDRGTYTEAFF. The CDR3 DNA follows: TGTGCTAGTGGTTTGGACAGGGGCACCTACACTGAAGCTTTCTTT.

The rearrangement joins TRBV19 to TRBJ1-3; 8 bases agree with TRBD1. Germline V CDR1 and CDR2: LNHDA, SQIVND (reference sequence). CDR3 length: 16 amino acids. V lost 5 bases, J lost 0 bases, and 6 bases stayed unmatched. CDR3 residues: CASSGDRFNSGNTIYF. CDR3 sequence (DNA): TGTGCCAGTAGTGGGGACAGGTTCAACTCTGGAAACACCATATATTTT.

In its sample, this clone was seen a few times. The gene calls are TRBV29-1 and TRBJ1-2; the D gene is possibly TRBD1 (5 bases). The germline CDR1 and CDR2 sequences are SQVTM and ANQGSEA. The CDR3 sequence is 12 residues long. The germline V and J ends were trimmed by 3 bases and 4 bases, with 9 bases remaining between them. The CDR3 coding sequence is TGCAGCGTTGACCAGGGTGCCTATGGCTACACCTTC. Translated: CSVDQGAYGYTF.

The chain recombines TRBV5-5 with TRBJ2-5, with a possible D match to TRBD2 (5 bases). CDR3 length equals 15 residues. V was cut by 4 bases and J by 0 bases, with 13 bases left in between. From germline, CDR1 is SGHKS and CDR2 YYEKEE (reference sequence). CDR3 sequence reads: CASSTYSGDQETQYF. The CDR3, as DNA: TGTGCCAGCAGCACATACAGCGGAGACCAAGAGACCCAGTACTTC.